Reported below is one T cell receptor beta chain. This sample was taken from a study of glioma-infiltrating T cells. Using RNA template, CDR3s of TCR alpha and beta were amplified with iRepertoire arm-PCR. TCRdb passed the multiplex PCR reads through MiXCR, listing each CDR3 protein once. The repertoire has roughly 120,000 distinct CDR3 sequences, less than 30% of them found once; the top ten carry around 30%. Sequencing was carried out using glioma tissue, nonneoplastic brain tissue, or PBMCs (not recorded which). This sequence originates from a human donor with low-grade glioma or glioblastoma, undergoing nonglioma brain surgery, or in good health (not recorded which).

The CDR3 DNA sequence: TGTGCCAGCAGTTTGACTAGCGGTTCCTACGAGCAGTACTTC. It translates to CASSLTSGSYEQYF. This chain uses TRBV28 with TRBJ2-7; 9 bases fit TRBD2. Germline loops: CDR1 MDHEN, CDR2 SYDVKM. V dropped 3 bases and J dropped 1; count of bases not matched to a gene: 1. The CDR3 totals 14 residues.